One and the same sample provided the 21 T cell receptor beta chains below, sequenced in a study of blood T cells in healthy people across ages. It was with a sample-barcoded 5' primer and a J-beta primer mix that a second PCR of roughly 7 to 12 cycles was run. TCRdb recomputed calls from the 5' RACE reads with MiXCR, one row per CDR3 protein. This sample has a few hundred thousand distinct CDR3 sequences, with about 49% found just once. The sequencing input was blood. The origin of the receptors is a man between 60 and 70 years old in good health.

V and J are TRBV20-1 and TRBJ1-1; a possible D gene is TRBD1 (5 bases). The ends were cut back, 6 bases at V and 4 bases at J, with 12 bases in the middle. Germline-derived CDR1 and CDR2 are DFQATT and SNEGSKA (reference sequence). This CDR3 spans 12 amino acids. The chain's CDR3 is CSAVPGFTEAFF. For the CDR3, the DNA is TGCAGTGCCGTTCCAGGGTTCACTGAAGCTTTCTTT.

A few counts support this clonotype. This chain connects TRBV20-1 to TRBJ2-1; 9 bases line up with TRBD2. Looked up from germline, CDR1 is DFQATT and CDR2 is SNEGSKA (reference sequence). This CDR3 has 16 amino acids. J gave up 0 bases and V 3 bases, and 6 bases lay outside the gene matches. CDR3 bases: TGCAGTGCTAGGTCTCCGGGACTAGCCTCCTACAATGAGCAGTTCTTC. Its protein is CSARSPGLASYNEQFF.

This sequence joins TRBV7-9 and TRBJ1-1; tentative D call: TRBD1 (5 bases). This CDR3 is built from 15 residues. Deletions cut 1 base from V and 3 bases from J, with 12 bases between. In germline, CDR1 is SEHNR, CDR2 FQNEAQ (reference sequence). CDR3 residues: CASSLGRRAYTEAFF. CDR3 DNA: TGTGCCAGCAGCTTAGGTCGCAGGGCGTACACTGAAGCTTTCTTT. Combining the CDR3 with reference TRBV7-9 and TRBJ1-1 gives the whole variable domain DTGVSQNPRHKITKRGQNVTFRCDPISEHNRLYWYRQTLGQGPEFLTYFQNEAQLEKSRLLSDRFSAERPKGSFSTLEIQRTEQGDSAMYLCASSLGRRAYTEAFFGQGTRLTVV.

The genes are TRBV20-1 and TRBJ2-5, with 10 bases lining up with TRBD2. CDR3 length: 15 amino acids. V gave up 0 bases and J gave up 4 bases; unmatched junction bases: 5. In germline, CDR1 is DFQATT, CDR2 SNEGSKA (reference sequence). DNA of the CDR3: TGCAGTGCTAGAGATAGGGGACTAGCGCTAGAGACCCAGTACTTC. Translation gives CSARDRGLALETQYF.

The chain employs TRBV7-9 and TRBJ1-1; TRBD1 is a possible D gene (5 bases). There are 14 residues in the CDR3. Trimming cost V 3 bases and J 1 base, with 9 bases left between them. CDR1 SEHNR and CDR2 FQNEAQ come from the germline V gene (reference sequence). CDR3 nucleotides: TGTGCCAGCAGCTTCGGGCAGGGGAACACTGAAGCTTTCTTT. It encodes CASSFGQGNTEAFF.

This clonotype was recorded only once. The chain carries TRBV28 and TRBJ1-2, with D possibly TRBD1 on 5 matching bases. The CDR3 runs 11 residues. Looked up from germline, CDR1 is MDHEN and CDR2 is SYDVKM. Trimming took 4 bases from V and 12 from J, leaving 12 bases between them. The CDR3 sequence is CASSYQGGHTF. The CDR3 DNA follows: TGTGCCAGCAGTTACCAGGGTGGTCACACCTTC.

The chain combines TRBV12-3 or TRBV12-4 with TRBJ2-3, with D unresolved. V was cut by 8 bases and J by 4 bases, with 10 bases left in between. The CDR3 loop spans 12 amino acids. CDR3: CASGPNSDTQYF. In nucleotides, the CDR3 is TGTGCCAGCGGTCCCAATTCAGATACGCAGTATTTT.

This clonotype was recorded only once. The chain is built from TRBV7-2 and TRBJ2-2; 9 bases line up with TRBD2. The ends lost 1 base at V and 6 bases at J; junction bases unmatched: 12. CDR3 length equals 18 residues. Germline loops: CDR1 SGHTA, CDR2 FQGNSA. Here the CDR3 reads CASSLVPAGGPWAGELFF. The CDR3 DNA reads as TGTGCCAGCAGCTTAGTGCCAGCGGGAGGTCCTTGGGCCGGGGAGCTGTTTTTT.

In regard to this clonotype: A junction boundary mismatches the germline segment, possibly from a read error. The V and J genes are TRBV14 and TRBJ2-3; D may be TRBD1 (6 bases). The CDR3 spans 16 residues. Germline CDR1 is SGHDN and CDR2 is FVKESK. In DNA form, the CDR3 reads TGTGCCAGCAGCCAAGTGCCGGACAGCGACACAGAGACGCAGTATTTT. Translating gives CASSQVPDSDTETQYF.

This clonotype was observed a few times. This chain uses TRBV3-1 with TRBJ2-1, with unresolved D. V was clipped by 11 bases and J by 7 bases, with 18 bases between them. The germline V gene encodes CDR1 LGHDT and CDR2 YNNKEL (reference sequence). The CDR3 has 13 residues. The CDR3 DNA is TGTGCCGGTTACCCCCGTGGTCTGAATGAGCAGTTCTTC. Its translation is CAGYPRGLNEQFF.

The DNA of the CDR3 is TGTGCCAGCAGCTTAGGTCTGATCTATTCACCCCTCCACTTT. Translation gives CASSLGLIYSPLHF. This chain joins TRBV7-2 and TRBJ1-6; D is unclear. The CDR3 is made up of 14 amino acids. Germline-derived CDR1 and CDR2 are SGHTA and FQGNSA. V gave up 1 base and J gave up 8 bases, with 9 bases separating them.

The chain has TRBV6-5 and TRBJ2-7, with TRBD1 matching over 8 bases. The CDR3 runs to 14 residues. The germline gives CDR1 MNHEY, CDR2 SVGAGI. The V gene end was trimmed by 6 bases and the J gene end by 5 bases; junction bases not matched to a gene: 9. For the CDR3, the DNA is TGTGCCAGCAGGAGACTGGACAGGGCCCACGAGCAGTACTTC. Its translation is CASRRLDRAHEQYF.

V is TRBV5-1 and J is TRBJ2-7, with 9 bases aligning to TRBD1. CDR1 and CDR2 (germline): SGHRS, YFSETQ. V lost 4 bases and J lost 2; bases outside the gene matches: 4. This CDR3 is built from 14 residues. CDR3 sequence (DNA): TGCGCCAGCAGCGTACGGGACAGGGCCTACGAGCAGTACTTC. This codes for CASSVRDRAYEQYF.

Concerning this clonotype itself: A junction boundary mismatches the germline segment, possibly from a read error. This CDR3 reads CASSLETGELGGTQYF. In nucleotides, the CDR3 is TGTGCCAGCAGTTTAGAGACTGGGGAGCTGGGAGGTACGCAGTATTTT. J is TRBJ2-3 and V is TRBV7-8; maybe TRBD2 (6 bases). CDR3 length: 16 amino acids. Germline assignment: CDR1 SGHVS and CDR2 FQNEAQ.

The chain joins TRBV25-1 to TRBJ1-5; 7 bases map to TRBD1. CDR1 is MGHDK, CDR2 SYGVNS, per germline. J lost 3 bases, V lost 5 bases, and 4 bases had no gene match. The CDR3 length is 14 residues. The CDR3: CASSSDRVNQPQHF. DNA for the CDR3: TGTGCCAGCAGTTCAGACAGGGTCAATCAGCCCCAGCATTTT.

As concerns this clonotype: The germline gene is not matched at one end of the junction; a read error may be the cause. The V and J genes are TRBV6-2 or TRBV6-3 and TRBJ1-5; D remains ambiguous. The CDR3 extends over 15 amino acids. Germline CDR1 and CDR2: MNHEY and SVGEGT. CDR3 in amino acids: CANSYDAAATQPQHF. DNA for the CDR3: TGTGCCAACAGTTACGACGCAGCAGCTACTCAGCCCCAGCATTTT.

The chain carries TRBV7-2 and TRBJ1-1; tentatively, D is TRBD1 (6 bases). Deletions cut 5 bases from V and 1 base from J, with 11 bases between. The V gene's germline CDR1 is SGHTA and CDR2 FQGNSA. The CDR3 totals 14 residues. The CDR3 region is CASSTGWRNTEAFF. The DNA of the CDR3 is TGTGCCAGCAGCACAGGGTGGAGGAACACTGAAGCTTTCTTT. The whole variable domain, remainder taken from reference TRBV7-2 and TRBJ1-1, is GAGVSQSPSNKVTEKGKDVELRCDPISGHTALYWYRQSLGQGLEFLIYFQGNSAPDKSGLPSDRFSAERTGGSVSTLTIQRTQQEDSAVYLCASSTGWRNTEAFFGQGTRLTVV.

The chain combines TRBV7-2 with TRBJ2-3, with a weak D call TRBD2 (5 bases). This CDR3 comprises 15 residues. V lost 5 bases and J 2 bases, leaving 14 bases between the germline ends. CDR1 SGHTA and CDR2 FQGNSA come from the germline V gene. The CDR3 DNA follows: TGTGCCAGCAGCGTCAGCGGAACGCTCACAGATACGCAGTATTTT. It encodes CASSVSGTLTDTQYF.

V usage is TRBV29-1 and J usage is TRBJ1-5; D ambiguous. The length of the CDR3 is 17 residues. The V gene lost 4 bases and the J gene lost 2 bases, with 21 bases spanning the gap. CDR1 is SQVTM, CDR2 ANQGSEA, per germline. Here the CDR3 DNA reads TGCAGCGTTGGCGACGCCGCGGGGTACCGGGGCAATCAGCCCCAGCATTTT. It yields the protein CSVGDAAGYRGNQPQHF. The complete variable domain, with remaining parts taken from reference TRBV29-1 and TRBJ1-5, reads SAVISQKPSRDICQRGTSLTIQCQVDSQVTMMFWYRQQPGQSLTLIATANQGSEATYESGFVIDKFPISRPNLTFSTLTVSNMSPEDSSIYLCSVGDAAGYRGNQPQHFGDGTRLSIL.

The chain is built from TRBV12-3 or TRBV12-4 and TRBJ2-3; 9 positions match TRBD2. The V and J ends lost 8 bases and 0 bases, in that order; junction bases with no gene match: 12. CDR3 length equals 17 residues. The DNA of the CDR3 is TGTGCCAGCGCTCGGGCTAGCGGGATTCCGAGCACAGATACGCAGTATTTT. It translates to CASARASGIPSTDTQYF.

The table lists this clonotype with a few counts. The chain is built from TRBV12-3 or TRBV12-4 and TRBJ1-2; D may be TRBD1 (6 bases). There are 16 residues in the CDR3. Between the trimmed V and J ends, which lost 3 bases and 6 bases, there was a span of 20 bases. The CDR3 sequence is CASSFGGGGARNGYTF. In nucleotides, the CDR3 is TGTGCCAGCAGTTTCGGTGGTGGGGGGGCGAGGAATGGCTACACCTTC.